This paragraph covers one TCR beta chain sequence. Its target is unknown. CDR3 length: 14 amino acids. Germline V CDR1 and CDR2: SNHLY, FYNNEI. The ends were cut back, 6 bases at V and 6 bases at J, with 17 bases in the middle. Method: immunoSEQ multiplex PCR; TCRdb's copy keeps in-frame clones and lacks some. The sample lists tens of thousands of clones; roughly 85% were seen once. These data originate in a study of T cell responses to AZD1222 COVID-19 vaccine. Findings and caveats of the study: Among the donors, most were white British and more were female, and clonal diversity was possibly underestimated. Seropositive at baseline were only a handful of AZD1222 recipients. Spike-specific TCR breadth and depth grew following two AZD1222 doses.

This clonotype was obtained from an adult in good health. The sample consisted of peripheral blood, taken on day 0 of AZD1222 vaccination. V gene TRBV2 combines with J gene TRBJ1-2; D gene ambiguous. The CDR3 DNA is TGTGCCAGCAGCTCACGGAGCGGCCTTGATGGCTACACCTTC. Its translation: CASSSRSGLDGYTF.